The source of this TCR beta chain is a study of blood T cell repertoires in COVID-19. Overall study: The samples span acute and convalescent COVID-19 from the United States, Italy and Spain.

Participant-reported clinical history was the basis for cohort assignment. Among Cohort 3 donors, those recovered had two negative PCRs, clearance, or symptom resolution. The CDR3 has 13 residues. The germline CDR1 and CDR2 sequences are MNHEY and SMNVEV (reference sequence). The V end was cut by 10 bases, the J end by 10 bases, with 22 bases between. Repertoires were generated with immunoSEQ multiplex PCR, while TCRdb's copy carries only in-frame clones and drops some. The table has 150,000 to 200,000 clones, about 89% seen once. The chain employs TRBV27 and TRBJ1-1; D call uncertain. Specimen: PBMCs or T cells enriched from blood (not recorded which). This clonotype was sampled from a woman between 18 and 30 years old who had recovered from COVID-19. CDR3 nucleotides: TGTGCCATTGGGGAGATGTTAGGAAGAGCAGCTTTCTTT. This codes for CAIGEMLGRAAFF.